This is a list of T cell receptor beta chains from one sample in a study of cytomegalovirus exposure and HLA in healthy donors. Using immunoSEQ multiplex PCR, the repertoire was profiled, and TCRdb retains in-frame clones only, with some absent. The table records 100,000 or so clones, less than 80% of them present only once. Material for sequencing was PBMCs. Every receptor here comes from a man younger than 45 in good health and CMV-seronegative. Each CDR3 is given with its conserved first and last residue. Fields, in order: D gene, clone size, V gene, J gene, CDR3 DNA, CDR3 protein. A D gene is named only where the DNA matches it firmly. Clone size, where shown, is once, few, many, or a class for clones that have expanded.

d_call: .
clone_size: .
v_call: TRBV10-1
j_call: TRBJ2-1
cdr3_nt: TGCGCCAGCAGCGAAGGGGCTCTGGGGTACAATGAGCAGTTCTTC
cdr3_aa: CASSEGALGYNEQFF

d_call: .
clone_size: .
v_call: TRBV11-2
j_call: TRBJ2-5
cdr3_nt: TGTGCCAGCAGCTTAAATGGGCAGGGGATATTACAAGAGACCCAGTACTTC
cdr3_aa: CASSLNGQGILQETQYF

d_call: TRBD1
clone_size: .
v_call: TRBV28
j_call: TRBJ2-7
cdr3_nt: TGTGCCAGCAGCAGAGACAGGGTTTGGCACGAGCAGTACTTC
cdr3_aa: CASSRDRVWHEQYF

d_call: TRBD2
clone_size: .
v_call: TRBV13
j_call: TRBJ2-7
cdr3_nt: TGTGCCAGCAGCGTCTGGGGACTAGCGGGGAATCGTGAGCAGTACTTC
cdr3_aa: CASSVWGLAGNREQYF

d_call: TRBD1
clone_size: .
v_call: TRBV19
j_call: TRBJ2-7
cdr3_nt: TGTGCTGACAGGGGAGCCCACGAGCAGTACTTC
cdr3_aa: CADRGAHEQYF

d_call: .
clone_size: .
v_call: TRBV7-8
j_call: TRBJ1-2
cdr3_nt: TGTGCCAGCAGCCCGGAGAGTAACTATGGCTACACCTTC
cdr3_aa: CASSPESNYGYTF

d_call: .
clone_size: .
v_call: TRBV7-9
j_call: TRBJ2-1
cdr3_nt: TGTGCCAGCAGCTTATTAGCGGCTCCGTACAATGAGCAGTTCTTC
cdr3_aa: CASSLLAAPYNEQFF

d_call: TRBD1
clone_size: .
v_call: TRBV7-9
j_call: TRBJ2-2
cdr3_nt: TGTGCCAGCAGCCAAACGGACAGGGGTTTAACCGGGGAGCTGTTTTTT
cdr3_aa: CASSQTDRGLTGELFF

d_call: .
clone_size: .
v_call: TRBV2
j_call: TRBJ1-3
cdr3_nt: TGTGCCAGCCATTGGACTGTTAGCTCTGGAAACACCATATATTTT
cdr3_aa: CASHWTVSSGNTIYF

d_call: .
clone_size: .
v_call: TRBV11-2
j_call: TRBJ1-4
cdr3_nt: TGTGCCAGCACTATTCGGGCGGGGGTTAATGAAAAACTGTTTTTT
cdr3_aa: CASTIRAGVNEKLFF

d_call: .
clone_size: .
v_call: TRBV6-4
j_call: TRBJ2-7
cdr3_nt: TGTGCCAGCAGTGACCCAACAAGAGACTCTAGCTCCTACGAGCAGTACTTC
cdr3_aa: CASSDPTRDSSSYEQYF

d_call: .
clone_size: .
v_call: TRBV19
j_call: TRBJ1-5
cdr3_nt: TGTGCCAGTAGTACCCAACAGGGTATAAGCAATCAGCCCCAGCATTTT
cdr3_aa: CASSTQQGISNQPQHF

d_call: TRBD2
clone_size: .
v_call: TRBV11-3
j_call: TRBJ2-7
cdr3_nt: TGTGCCAGCAGCTTAAGTACTAGCGGATACGAGCAGTACTTC
cdr3_aa: CASSLSTSGYEQYF

d_call: TRBD2
clone_size: .
v_call: TRBV27
j_call: TRBJ2-1
cdr3_nt: TGTGCCAGCAGTCTTCACCGTGGGACTAGCTGGGTCGGGTCCTACAATGAGCAGTTCTTC
cdr3_aa: CASSLHRGTSWVGSYNEQFF

d_call: .
clone_size: .
v_call: TRBV30
j_call: TRBJ2-1
cdr3_nt: TGTGCCTGGAGTGTAGACCGTGGAGGGTATGAGCAGTTCTTC
cdr3_aa: CAWSVDRGGYEQFF

d_call: .
clone_size: .
v_call: TRBV7-9
j_call: TRBJ1-4
cdr3_nt: TGTGCCAGCAGCGCCGACTTGTACCCCGATGAAAAACTGTTTTTT
cdr3_aa: CASSADLYPDEKLFF

d_call: .
clone_size: .
v_call: TRBV6-4
j_call: TRBJ2-5
cdr3_nt: TGTGCCAGCAGTGCCTCGGCCCAAGAGACCCAGTACTTC
cdr3_aa: CASSASAQETQYF

d_call: .
clone_size: .
v_call: TRBV11-3
j_call: TRBJ1-1
cdr3_nt: TGTGCCAGCAGCTTATCTTCGGGCACTGAAGCTTTCTTT
cdr3_aa: CASSLSSGTEAFF

d_call: TRBD1
clone_size: .
v_call: TRBV29-1
j_call: TRBJ2-1
cdr3_nt: TGCAGCGTTGTGGGACAGGGGGCACACTCTACCTACAATGAGCAGTTCTTC
cdr3_aa: CSVVGQGAHSTYNEQFF

d_call: .
clone_size: few
v_call: TRBV4-2
j_call: TRBJ1-2
cdr3_nt: TGTGCCAGCAGCCAAGCCGGACAGCTTTCCCCCTATGGCTACACCTTC
cdr3_aa: CASSQAGQLSPYGYTF

d_call: TRBD2
clone_size: once
v_call: TRBV19
j_call: TRBJ2-7
cdr3_nt: TGTGCCAGTAGTATAGTGCCGGGACTAGCTGAGGAGCAGTACTTC
cdr3_aa: CASSIVPGLAEEQYF

d_call: .
clone_size: .
v_call: TRBV6-5
j_call: TRBJ1-3
cdr3_nt: TGTGCCAGCAGTTACGGGGGGGTGGACGGAAACACCATATATTTT
cdr3_aa: CASSYGGVDGNTIYF

d_call: .
clone_size: .
v_call: TRBV25-1
j_call: TRBJ1-1
cdr3_nt: TGTGCCAGCAGTACTATGAACACTGAAGCTTTCTTT
cdr3_aa: CASSTMNTEAFF

d_call: .
clone_size: .
v_call: TRBV6-5
j_call: TRBJ2-1
cdr3_nt: TGTGCCAGCAGTCGCGGTACCTACAATGAGCAGTTCTTC
cdr3_aa: CASSRGTYNEQFF

d_call: .
clone_size: .
v_call: TRBV7-6
j_call: TRBJ2-1
cdr3_nt: TGTGCCAGCAGCTCCGCGGTTGAGCAGTTCTTC
cdr3_aa: CASSSAVEQFF

d_call: .
clone_size: .
v_call: TRBV25-1
j_call: TRBJ1-3
cdr3_nt: TGTGCCAGCACAGACAAAAGCTCTGGAAACACCATATATTTT
cdr3_aa: CASTDKSSGNTIYF